This T cell receptor beta chain originates from a study of T cells in Graves' hyperthyroidism and ophthalmopathy. Findings and caveats of the study: The authors' 13 V-J model separated ophthalmopathy from stable hyperthyroidism.

This CDR3 is built from 18 residues. Germline CDR1 and CDR2: SEHNR and FQNEAQ (reference sequence). The TCR beta CDR3 regions underwent amplification using RNA transcripts as the source. The HTBI primer set served for first-round RT-PCR of the TCR CDR3. From the multiplex PCR reads, TCRdb called clonotypes with MiXCR, one entry per CDR3 protein. The data show hundreds of thousands of distinct CDR3 sequences, 35% to 45% seen once. Note on this clonotype: Its antigen remains unknown. One junction end disagrees with the germline gene, perhaps due to a read error.

J is TRBJ2-7 and V is TRBV7-9; TRBD1 matches 9 bases. The source of this sequence is a man aged 18 to 30 with Graves' hyperthyroidism. The specimen sequenced was blood. The CDR3 DNA reads as TGTGCCAGCAGCCCGTCGCAGGTCGGCGACAGGGGGGCCGGGGAGCTGTACTTC. As protein: CASSPSQVGDRGAGELYF.